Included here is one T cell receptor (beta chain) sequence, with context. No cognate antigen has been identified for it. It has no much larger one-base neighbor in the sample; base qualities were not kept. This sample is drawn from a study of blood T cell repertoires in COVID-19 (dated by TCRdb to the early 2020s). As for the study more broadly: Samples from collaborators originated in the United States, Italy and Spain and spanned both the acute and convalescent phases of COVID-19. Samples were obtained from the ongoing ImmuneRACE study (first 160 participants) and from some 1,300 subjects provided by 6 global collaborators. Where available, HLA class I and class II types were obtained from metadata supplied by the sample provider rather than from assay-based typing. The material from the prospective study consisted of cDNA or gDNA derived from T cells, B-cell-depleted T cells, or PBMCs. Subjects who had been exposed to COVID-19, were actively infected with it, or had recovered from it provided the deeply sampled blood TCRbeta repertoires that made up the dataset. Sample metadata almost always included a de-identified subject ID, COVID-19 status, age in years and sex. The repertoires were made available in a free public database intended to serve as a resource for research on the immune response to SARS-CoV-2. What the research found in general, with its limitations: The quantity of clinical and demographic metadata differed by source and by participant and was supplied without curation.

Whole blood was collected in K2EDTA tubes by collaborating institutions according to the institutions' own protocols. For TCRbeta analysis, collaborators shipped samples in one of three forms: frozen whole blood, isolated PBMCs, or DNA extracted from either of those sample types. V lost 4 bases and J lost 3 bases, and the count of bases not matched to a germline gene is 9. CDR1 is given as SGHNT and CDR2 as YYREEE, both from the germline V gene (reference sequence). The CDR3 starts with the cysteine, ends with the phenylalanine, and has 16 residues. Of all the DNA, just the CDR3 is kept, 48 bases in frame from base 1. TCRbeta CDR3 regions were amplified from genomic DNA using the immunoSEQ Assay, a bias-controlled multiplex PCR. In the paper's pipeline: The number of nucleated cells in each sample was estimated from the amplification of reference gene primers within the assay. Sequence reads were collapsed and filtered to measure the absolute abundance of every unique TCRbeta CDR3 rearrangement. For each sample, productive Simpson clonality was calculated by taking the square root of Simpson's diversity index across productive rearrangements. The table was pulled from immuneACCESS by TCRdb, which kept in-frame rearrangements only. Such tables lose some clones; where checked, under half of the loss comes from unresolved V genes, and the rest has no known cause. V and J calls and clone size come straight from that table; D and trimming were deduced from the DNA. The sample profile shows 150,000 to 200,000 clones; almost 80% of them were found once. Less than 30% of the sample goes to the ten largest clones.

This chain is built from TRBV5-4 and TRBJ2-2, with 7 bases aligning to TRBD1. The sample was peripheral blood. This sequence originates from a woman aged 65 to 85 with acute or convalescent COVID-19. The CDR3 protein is CASSPPTGPYTGELFF. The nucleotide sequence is TGTGCCAGCAGCCCACCGACAGGGCCCTACACCGGGGAGCTGTTTTTT.